The next 27 T cell receptor beta chains were all read from a single sample in a study of T cell repertoires in cytomegalovirus infection. These TCRs' antigens remain unknown. Using its own MiXCR run on the reads, TCRdb lists one record per CDR3 protein. This sample has about half a million distinct CDR3 sequences, with about 33% found just once. The material sequenced was cultured PBMCs, taken from culture after CMV antigen stimulation. These receptors all come from a human donor in good health (CMV status not recorded). Some clones in this sample may be carry-over from other donors' samples.

About this clonotype itself: A much larger clonotype is one base distant, so this may be a read error. This chain joins TRBV7-2 and TRBJ1-5; D is undetermined. The V end lost 0 bases, the J end lost 3 bases, and 12 bases lay between the germline ends. Germline values: CDR1 SGHTA, CDR2 FQGNSA. This CDR3 is built from 16 residues. CDR3 amino acids: CTSSLAGRISNQPQHF. DNA of the CDR3: TGTACCAGCAGCTTAGCGGGCAGGATTTCCAATCAGCCCCAGCATTTT.

This clonotype was counted once. The V and J genes are TRBV24-1 and TRBJ2-5; 13 bases fit TRBD2. The germline V gene has CDR1 KGHDR and CDR2 SFDVKD. The junction had 10 bases not matched to a gene; V was cut back by 9 bases and J by 4 bases. CDR3 length equals 16 residues. The CDR3 spells CATRSGTSGIGETQYF. CDR3 nucleotides: TGTGCCACCCGGTCCGGGACTAGCGGGATCGGAGAGACCCAGTACTTC.

At least ten counts were recorded for this clonotype. This chain uses TRBV19 with TRBJ2-1; 9 nucleotides line up with TRBD2. V dropped 7 bases and J dropped 9; count of bases not matched to a gene: 10. Germline V CDR1 and CDR2: LNHDA, SQIVND (reference sequence). This CDR3 region has 14 residues. The CDR3 DNA reads TGTGCCAGTAACCTAGCGGGACCGGTCCGTGAGCAGTTCTTC. Translation gives CASNLAGPVREQFF.

CDR3 DNA: TGTGCCAGCAGTTCCTTTCGGAAGGGTGAGGTGACCCAGTACTTC. Its protein product is CASSSFRKGEVTQYF. V gene TRBV6-6 combines with J gene TRBJ2-5, with D unclear. Germline V gives CDR1 MNHNY, CDR2 SVGAGI (reference sequence). The CDR3 runs 15 residues. The V and J ends lost 4 bases and 7 bases respectively, with 19 bases between them.

Note on this clonotype: The junction departs from the called germline gene at one end, perhaps through a read error. The chain combines TRBV28 with TRBJ2-5; D is uncertain. CDR1 is MDHEN, CDR2 SYDVKM, per germline. The CDR3 runs to 11 residues. The CDR3 sequence: CASGTPGRVDF. The DNA of the CDR3 is TGTGCCAGCGGAACACCTGGACGTGTGGACTTC.

The chain links TRBV25-1 to TRBJ1-6; TRBD1 aligns across 7 bases. This CDR3 contains 15 residues. In germline, CDR1 is MGHDK, CDR2 SYGVNS. V dropped 1 base and J dropped 9; count of bases not matched to a gene: 6. CDR3 loop: CASSESSGGGSPLHF. The CDR3 DNA reads as TGTGCCAGCAGTGAATCGTCAGGGGGTGGTTCACCCCTCCACTTT.

This chain connects TRBV6-2 or TRBV6-3 to TRBJ1-1, with D unclear. Germline lookup yields CDR1 MNHEY and CDR2 SVGEGT. This CDR3 is built from 12 residues. V gave up 2 bases and J gave up 6 bases, with 7 bases separating them. CDR3 in DNA: TGTGCCAGCAGTTACGGGGTTGCTGAAGCTTTCTTT. Its protein is CASSYGVAEAFF.

This clonotype was observed a few times. The chain employs TRBV4-1 and TRBJ1-2; D is possibly TRBD1 (5 bases). The V gene lost 0 bases and the J gene lost 2 bases, with 13 bases spanning the gap. The CDR3 is 16 amino acids. Per germline, CDR1 MGHRA and CDR2 YSYEKL. CDR3 DNA sequence: TGCGCCAGCAGCCAAGACAGTGGGGCGCAGAACTATGGCTACACCTTC. Translated, it gives CASSQDSGAQNYGYTF.

This clonotype was recorded at least ten times. This chain links TRBV7-3 with TRBJ2-1; 7 bases map to TRBD2. CDR1 is SGHTA and CDR2 is FQGTGA in the germline V gene. The CDR3 has 17 residues. V lost 0 bases, J lost 5 bases, and 10 bases stayed unmatched. CDR3 protein: CASSLTRGGRTNNEQFF. DNA of the CDR3: TGTGCCAGCAGCTTAACAAGGGGCGGGAGAACCAACAATGAGCAGTTCTTC.

This rearrangement joins TRBV20-1 to TRBJ1-6; no firm D call. Trimming removed 2 bases at V and 3 bases at J, with 11 bases between. CDR1 DFQATT and CDR2 SNEGSKA come from the germline V gene (reference sequence). This CDR3 comprises 15 residues. The CDR3 nucleotides read TGCAGTGCTAGAACCAGCCAACTCTATAATTCACCCCTCCACTTT. Translated, it gives CSARTSQLYNSPLHF.

This chain links TRBV29-1 with TRBJ2-7; 10 bases are a match to TRBD1. There are 12 residues in the CDR3. J lost 5 bases, V lost 8 bases, and 6 bases had no gene match. CDR1 and CDR2 (germline): SQVTM, ANQGSEA. Here the CDR3 DNA reads TGCAGCTTGGGACAGGGGAGGAACGAGCAGTACTTC. This gives the protein CSLGQGRNEQYF.

This clonotype turned up a few times. This sequence joins TRBV3-1 and TRBJ2-6; a possible D gene is TRBD1 (6 bases). V dropped 3 bases and J dropped 2 bases, with 8 bases sitting between them. Germline V lookup: CDR1 LGHDT, CDR2 YNNKEL (reference sequence). CDR3 length: 15 amino acids. In DNA form, the CDR3 reads TGTGCCAGCAGCCACAACAGGGCTGGGGCCAACGTCCTGACTTTC. This sequence encodes CASSHNRAGANVLTF.

Comment on this clonotype: At one end, the junction sequence differs from germline, possibly due to a read error. This sequence joins TRBV19 and TRBJ1-4; TRBD1 might be the D (6 bases). CDR1 is LNHDA, CDR2 SQIVND, per germline (reference sequence). The CDR3 loop spans 16 amino acids. The CDR3 is CASSPARTATNENLFF. The CDR3 region has the DNA TGTGCCAGTAGCCCTGCAAGGACAGCAACTAATGAAAACCTGTTTTTT.

This sequence joins TRBV18 and TRBJ2-2, with D maybe TRBD1 (6 bases). The CDR3 is 14 residues long. Trimming stripped 4 bases from V and 6 bases from J, with 12 bases between. Per germline, CDR1 KGHSH and CDR2 LQKENI. CDR3 coding DNA: TGTGCCAGCTCACTCGGACAGAGACCCGGGGAGCTGTTTTTT. As protein: CASSLGQRPGELFF.

This chain joins TRBV9 and TRBJ2-1; D ambiguous. The CDR3 extends over 15 amino acids. CDR1 is SGDLS, CDR2 YYNGEE, per germline. The V and J ends lost 0 bases and 4 bases respectively, with 11 bases between them. CDR3 nucleotides: TGTGCCAGCAGCGTAGGAGCTACCGAATACAATGAGCAGTTCTTC. Its translation: CASSVGATEYNEQFF.

This clonotype was recorded once. CDR3 DNA: TGTGCCAGCAGTTACTCGAGACAGGGCTATTCTTCACCCCTCCACTTT. It is translated as CASSYSRQGYSSPLHF. This chain links TRBV6-6 with TRBJ1-6; 7 nucleotides match TRBD1. CDR3 size: 16 residues. CDR1 and CDR2 from the germline V gene are MNHNY and SVGAGI (reference sequence). With V trimmed by 0 bases and J by 9 bases, 8 bases remained unmatched.

The chain combines TRBV5-8 with TRBJ2-4; D not resolved. V gave up 1 base and J gave up 9 bases, with 11 bases separating them. The length of the CDR3 is 13 residues. The germline V gene encodes CDR1 SGHTS and CDR2 YDEGEE. Here the CDR3 DNA reads TGTGCCAGCAGCTTGAGCTCTGTGGTCATTCAGTACTTC. Residues: CASSLSSVVIQYF.

This clonotype was detected once. The chain combines TRBV19 with TRBJ2-7, with 9 positions matching TRBD2. The CDR3 runs 15 residues. Trimming at V came to 3 bases and at J to 3 bases, leaving 6 bases not matched to a gene. The germline gives CDR1 LNHDA, CDR2 SQIVND (reference sequence). CDR3 loop: CASSIQSGRYYEQYF. The CDR3 nucleotides are TGTGCCAGTAGTATCCAGAGCGGGAGGTACTACGAGCAGTACTTC.

In its sample, this clonotype was seen a few times. V usage is TRBV7-9 and J usage is TRBJ2-2; TRBD2 agrees at 9 bases. CDR1 is SEHNR, CDR2 FQNEAQ, per germline (reference sequence). This CDR3 region has 18 residues. With 6 bases clipped from V and 0 bases from J, the junction kept 11 bases outside the gene matches. The CDR3 spells CASRRGGGIPPNTGELFF. In DNA form, the CDR3 reads TGTGCCAGCAGGCGGGGGGGGGGGATTCCACCGAACACCGGGGAGCTGTTTTTT.

This sequence joins TRBV19 and TRBJ2-7; possibly TRBD2 for D (5 bases). CDR3 size: 13 residues. Germline CDR1 LNHDA, CDR2 SQIVND (reference sequence). The ends were cut back, 5 bases at V and 1 base at J, with 9 bases in the middle. The DNA of the CDR3 is TGTGCCAGTAGTGCCGGGATGTCCTACGAGCAGTACGTC. It specifies CASSAGMSYEQYV.

This chain connects TRBV7-9 to TRBJ2-7; tentative D call: TRBD1 (6 bases). The germline V gene has CDR1 SEHNR and CDR2 FQNEAQ (reference sequence). There are 14 residues in the CDR3. V lost 7 bases and J 1 base, leaving 14 bases between the germline ends. CDR3 coding DNA: TGTGCCAGCACCAACCAACAGGGATCCTACGAGCAGTACTTC. This sequence encodes CASTNQQGSYEQYF.

The sample holds a few counts of this clonotype. The chain couples TRBV24-1 to TRBJ2-3, with D maybe TRBD2 (5 bases). The CDR3 covers 12 residues. CDR1 is KGHDR, CDR2 SFDVKD, per germline. The V gene lost 5 bases and the J gene lost 6 bases, with 8 bases spanning the gap. Written as DNA, the CDR3 is TGTGCCACCAGTGCGGAGGCCGATACGCAGTATTTT. As protein: CATSAEADTQYF.

J is TRBJ1-2 and V is TRBV2; D may be TRBD1 (5 bases). Trimming stripped 6 bases from V and 1 base from J, with 15 bases between. This CDR3 has 15 amino acids. Germline lookup yields CDR1 SNHLY and CDR2 FYNNEI. This CDR3 reads CASSYKAGSNYGYTF. The CDR3 DNA sequence: TGTGCCAGCAGCTACAAGGCAGGGAGTAACTATGGCTACACCTTC.

This clonotype was counted a few times. The DNA for the CDR3 is TGTGCCAGCAGCTTATCGCGGGTAGGGGGGGGAACAGAGACCCAGTACTTC. This codes for CASSLSRVGGGTETQYF. This sequence joins TRBV7-2 and TRBJ2-5; D might be TRBD2 (7 bases). The CDR3 consists of 17 residues. The V and J ends lost 2 bases and 4 bases respectively, with 20 bases between them. Per the germline V gene, CDR1 is SGHTA and CDR2 is FQGNSA.

This clonotype was detected a few times. CDR3 sequence reads: CSASSGSRFYNEQFF. The CDR3 nucleotides are TGCAGTGCTAGTTCCGGGAGTCGTTTCTACAATGAGCAGTTCTTC. The rearrangement joins TRBV20-1 to TRBJ2-1; D is possibly TRBD2 (6 bases). This CDR3 spans 15 amino acids. V gave up 3 bases and J gave up 3 bases, with 15 bases separating them. The germline V gene encodes CDR1 DFQATT and CDR2 SNEGSKA (reference sequence).

This chain links TRBV19 with TRBJ1-5, with unresolved D. The V end lost 2 bases, the J end lost 7 bases, and 12 bases lay between the germline ends. The CDR3 loop spans 14 amino acids. The germline V gene encodes CDR1 LNHDA and CDR2 SQIVND (reference sequence). CDR3 coding DNA: TGTGCCAGTAGTATAAAATTAGCAGGCCAGCCCCAGCATTTT. Amino acids: CASSIKLAGQPQHF.

The V and J genes are TRBV6-6 and TRBJ1-4, with TRBD1 matching 7 bases. V lost 5 bases and J lost 4; bases outside the gene matches: 10. The CDR3 length is 16 residues. Germline V gene data show CDR1 as MNHNY and CDR2 as SVGAGI (reference sequence). CDR3 residues: CASSPHGTVYNEKLFF. In DNA, the CDR3 is TGTGCCAGCAGTCCTCATGGGACAGTTTATAATGAAAAACTGTTTTTT.